Sequencing of this TCR beta chain was carried out in a study of OX40 agonist ivuxolimab in advanced cancers. CDR3 length: 15 amino acids. Between the trimmed V and J ends, which lost 5 bases and 0 bases, there was a span of 13 bases. Germline assignment: CDR1 MNHEY and CDR2 SMNVEV (reference sequence). Libraries were prepared by immunoSEQ multiplex PCR; TCRdb keeps only in-frame clonotypes and omits some of them. The table has 50,000 to 70,000 clones, approximately 86% seen once. The sample in question was CD4+ or CD8+ T cells sorted from blood, obtained in a trial of the OX40 agonist ivuxolimab. The TCR originated in an adult with an advanced solid tumor such as melanoma, head and neck, liver or kidney cancer. The rearrangement uses TRBV27 and TRBJ1-1, with a weak D call TRBD1 (6 bases). This CDR3 reads CASSLKGGVNTEAFF. The CDR3 DNA is TGTGCCAGCAGTCTTAAGGGGGGAGTGAACACTGAAGCTTTCTTT.